Sequencing of this T cell receptor beta chain was carried out in a study of cytomegalovirus exposure and HLA in healthy donors. Study information: Most genotyped donors, over 70% of 398, had Caucasian-associated genetic ancestry.

The germline V gene has CDR1 MNHEY and CDR2 SMNVEV (reference sequence). This CDR3 has 16 residues. V dropped 5 bases and J dropped 1; count of bases not matched to a gene: 8. PCR primers comprised 60 Vbeta and 13 Jbeta primers. Produced via immunoSEQ multiplex PCR; TCRdb's table is partial and in-frame only. The sample contains some 100,000 clones, 55% to 75% of which appear only once. A remark on this clone: What it binds is unknown.

Study-wide results and caveats: In an earlier analysis, most TCR beta V segments were productive about 90% or about 30% of the time. A cluster of highly shared sequence variants was likely a sequencing artifact. The authors enumerated 150 to 200 TCR beta chains as linked to cytomegalovirus.

The source is a woman aged 45-65 years in good health and CMV-seropositive. The chain recombines TRBV27 with TRBJ1-5; 7 bases align to TRBD1. Sequenced material: PBMCs. For the CDR3, the DNA is TGTGCCAGCAGTCCCTATGCAGGGGGGAGCAATCAGCCCCAGCATTTT. This sequence encodes CASSPYAGGSNQPQHF.